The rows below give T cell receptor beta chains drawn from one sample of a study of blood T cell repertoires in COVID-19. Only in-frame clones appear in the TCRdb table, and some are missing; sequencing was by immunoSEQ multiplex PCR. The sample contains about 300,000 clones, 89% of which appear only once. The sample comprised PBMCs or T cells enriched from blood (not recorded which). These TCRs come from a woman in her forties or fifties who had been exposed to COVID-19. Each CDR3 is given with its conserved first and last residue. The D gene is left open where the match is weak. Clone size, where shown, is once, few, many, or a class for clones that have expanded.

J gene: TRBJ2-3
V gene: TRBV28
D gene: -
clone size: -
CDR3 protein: CASIPSGSGADTQYF
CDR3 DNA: TGTGCCAGCATCCCGAGCGGGTCGGGCGCAGATACGCAGTATTTT

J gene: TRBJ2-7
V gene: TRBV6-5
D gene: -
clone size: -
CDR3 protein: CASRSGSLYYEQYF
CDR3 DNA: TGTGCCAGCAGGTCCGGGTCCCTTTACTACGAGCAGTACTTC

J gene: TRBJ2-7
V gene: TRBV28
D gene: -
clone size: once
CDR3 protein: CASRFGNRISYEQYF
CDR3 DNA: TGTGCCAGCAGATTCGGTAACAGAATATCCTACGAGCAGTACTTC

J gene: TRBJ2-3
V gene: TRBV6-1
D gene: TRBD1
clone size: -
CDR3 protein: CASSEGDRGYTQYF
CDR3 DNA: TGTGCCAGCAGTGAGGGGGACAGGGGGTACACGCAGTATTTT

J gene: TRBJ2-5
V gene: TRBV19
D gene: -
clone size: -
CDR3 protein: CASSIQQGQTQYF
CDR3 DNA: TGTGCCAGTAGTATTCAACAGGGTCAGACCCAGTACTTC

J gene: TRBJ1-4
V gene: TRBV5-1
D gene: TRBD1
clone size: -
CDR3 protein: CASTGGGNEKLFF
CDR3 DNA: TGCGCCAGTACAGGGGGCGGGAATGAAAAACTGTTTTTT

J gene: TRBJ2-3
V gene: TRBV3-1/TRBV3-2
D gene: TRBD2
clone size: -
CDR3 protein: CASSSTSGTPDTQYF
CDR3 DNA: TGTGCCAGCAGTTCCACTAGCGGTACCCCAGATACGCAGTATTTT

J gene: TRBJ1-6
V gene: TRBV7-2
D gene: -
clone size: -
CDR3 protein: CASSLRGGSSYNSPLHF
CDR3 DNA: TGTGCCAGCAGCTTAAGGGGAGGGAGCTCCTATAATTCACCCCTCCACTTT

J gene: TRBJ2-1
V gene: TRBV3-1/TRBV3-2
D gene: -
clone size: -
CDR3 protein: CASTNTGGSYNEQFF
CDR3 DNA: TGTGCCAGCACCAACACTGGCGGCTCCTACAATGAGCAGTTCTTC

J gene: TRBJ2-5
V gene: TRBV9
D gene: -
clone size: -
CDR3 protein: CASSVAGGIQETQYF
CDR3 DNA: TGTGCCAGCAGCGTAGCTGGAGGGATCCAAGAGACCCAGTACTTC

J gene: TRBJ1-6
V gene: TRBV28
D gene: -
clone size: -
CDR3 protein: CASSLLPSRHYNSPLHF
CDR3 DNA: TGTGCCAGCAGTTTGCTCCCTAGCAGGCACTATAATTCACCCCTCCACTTT

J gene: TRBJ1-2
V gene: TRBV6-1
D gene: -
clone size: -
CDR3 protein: CASSEPLSNYGYTF
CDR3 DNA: TGTGCCAGCAGTGAACCTCTGAGTAACTATGGCTACACCTTC